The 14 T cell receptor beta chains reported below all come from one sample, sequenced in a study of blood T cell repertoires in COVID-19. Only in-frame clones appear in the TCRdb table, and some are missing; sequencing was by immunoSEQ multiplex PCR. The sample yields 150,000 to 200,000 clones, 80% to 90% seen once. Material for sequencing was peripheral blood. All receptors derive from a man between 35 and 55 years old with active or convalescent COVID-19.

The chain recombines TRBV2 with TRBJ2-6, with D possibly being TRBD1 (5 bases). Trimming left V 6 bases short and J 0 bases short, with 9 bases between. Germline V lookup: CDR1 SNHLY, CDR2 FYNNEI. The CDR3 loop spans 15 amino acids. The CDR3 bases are TGTGCCAGCAGCATGCAGGGCTCTGGGGCCAACGTCCTGACTTTC. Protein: CASSMQGSGANVLTF.

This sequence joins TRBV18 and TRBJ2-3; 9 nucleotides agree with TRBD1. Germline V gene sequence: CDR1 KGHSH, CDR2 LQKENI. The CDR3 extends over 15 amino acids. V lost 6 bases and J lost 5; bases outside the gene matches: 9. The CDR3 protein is CASSMGQGEKDTQYF. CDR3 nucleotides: TGTGCCAGCTCCATGGGACAGGGTGAAAAAGATACGCAGTATTTT.

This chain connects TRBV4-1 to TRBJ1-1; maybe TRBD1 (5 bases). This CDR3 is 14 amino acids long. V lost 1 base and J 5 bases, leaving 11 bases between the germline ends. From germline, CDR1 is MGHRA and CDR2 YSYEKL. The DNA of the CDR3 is TGCGCCAGCAGCCAAGGGGGCTTTAGGACTGAAGCTTTCTTT. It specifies CASSQGGFRTEAFF.

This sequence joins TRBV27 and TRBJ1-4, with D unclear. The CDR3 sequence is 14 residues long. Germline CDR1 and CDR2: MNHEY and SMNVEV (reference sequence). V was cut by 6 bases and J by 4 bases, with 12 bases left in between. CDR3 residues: CASRERGRNEKLFF. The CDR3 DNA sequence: TGTGCCAGCAGAGAACGGGGTCGTAATGAAAAACTGTTTTTT.

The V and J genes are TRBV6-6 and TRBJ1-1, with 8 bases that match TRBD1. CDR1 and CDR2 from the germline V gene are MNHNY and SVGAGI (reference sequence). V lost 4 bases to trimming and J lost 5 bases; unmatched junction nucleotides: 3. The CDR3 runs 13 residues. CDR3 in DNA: TGTGCCAGCAGTTCCGGGACAGGTACTGAAGCTTTCTTT. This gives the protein CASSSGTGTEAFF.

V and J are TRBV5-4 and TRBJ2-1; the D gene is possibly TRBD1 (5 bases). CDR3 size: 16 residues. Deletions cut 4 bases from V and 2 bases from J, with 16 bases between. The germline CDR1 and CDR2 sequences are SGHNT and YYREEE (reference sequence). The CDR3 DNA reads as TGTGCCAGCAGCCCCTCCACAGGCCAAACCTACAATGAGCAGTTCTTC. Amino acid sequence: CASSPSTGQTYNEQFF.

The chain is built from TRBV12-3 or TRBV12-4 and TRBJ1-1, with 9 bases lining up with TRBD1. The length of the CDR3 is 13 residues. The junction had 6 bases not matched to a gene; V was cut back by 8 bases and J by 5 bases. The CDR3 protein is CASRDREDTEAFF. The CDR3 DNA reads TGTGCCAGCCGGGACAGGGAGGATACTGAAGCTTTCTTT.

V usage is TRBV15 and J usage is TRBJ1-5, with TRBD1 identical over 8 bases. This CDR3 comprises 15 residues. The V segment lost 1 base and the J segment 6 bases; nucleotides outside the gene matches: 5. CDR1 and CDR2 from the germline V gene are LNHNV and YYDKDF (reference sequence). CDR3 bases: TGTGCCACCAGCAGAGCGGACAGGGAAGTTCAGCCCCAGCATTTT. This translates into CATSRADREVQPQHF.

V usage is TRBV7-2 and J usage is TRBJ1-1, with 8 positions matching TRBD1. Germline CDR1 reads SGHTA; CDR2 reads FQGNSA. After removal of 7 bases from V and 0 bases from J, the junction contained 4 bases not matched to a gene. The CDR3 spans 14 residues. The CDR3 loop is CASTRTGLNTEAFF. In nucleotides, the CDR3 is TGTGCCAGCACCCGGACAGGGTTGAACACTGAAGCTTTCTTT.

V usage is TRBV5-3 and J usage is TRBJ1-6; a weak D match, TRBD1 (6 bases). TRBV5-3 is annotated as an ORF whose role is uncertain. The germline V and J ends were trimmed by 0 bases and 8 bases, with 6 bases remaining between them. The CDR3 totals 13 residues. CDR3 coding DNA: TGTGCCAGAAGCTTGGACAGGGATTCACCCCTCCACTTT. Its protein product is CARSLDRDSPLHF.

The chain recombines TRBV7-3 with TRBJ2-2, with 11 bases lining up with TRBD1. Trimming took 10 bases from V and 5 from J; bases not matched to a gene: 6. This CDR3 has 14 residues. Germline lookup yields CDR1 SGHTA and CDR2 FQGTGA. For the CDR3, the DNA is TGTGCCACCGGGACAGGGGGTAGGACCGGGGAGCTGTTTTTT. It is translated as CATGTGGRTGELFF.

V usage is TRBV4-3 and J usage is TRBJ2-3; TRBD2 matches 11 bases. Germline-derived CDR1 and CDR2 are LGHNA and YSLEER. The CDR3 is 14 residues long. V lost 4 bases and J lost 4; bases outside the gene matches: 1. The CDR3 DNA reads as TGCGCCAGCAGCCTTAGCGGGGGGGCAGATACGCAGTATTTT. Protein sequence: CASSLSGGADTQYF.

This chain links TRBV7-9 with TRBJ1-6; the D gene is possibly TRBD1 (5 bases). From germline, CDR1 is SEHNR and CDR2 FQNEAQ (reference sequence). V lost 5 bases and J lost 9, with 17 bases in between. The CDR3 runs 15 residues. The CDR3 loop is CASSPSGGVSSPLHF. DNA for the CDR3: TGTGCCAGCAGCCCCTCAGGAGGGGTGAGTTCACCCCTCCACTTT.

This CDR3 is CAWSSSGEMPFF. DNA for the CDR3: TGTGCCTGGAGTTCTAGCGGGGAAATGCCGTTCTTC. The chain combines TRBV30 with TRBJ2-1, with 9 bases lining up with TRBD2. Germline V lookup: CDR1 GTSNPN, CDR2 SVGIG (reference sequence). This CDR3 spans 12 amino acids. The V segment lost 2 bases and the J segment 15 bases; nucleotides outside the gene matches: 8.